The T cell receptor beta chain under discussion was sequenced for a study of regulatory T cells in long-lasting Graves disease. Germline V gene lookup returns CDR1 SNHLY and CDR2 FYNNEI. The CDR3 spans 11 residues. The germline V and J ends were trimmed by 9 bases and 5 bases, with 10 bases remaining between them. Libraries of TCR beta came from iRepertoire HTBI primers plus Arm-PCR of CDR3 regions. TCRdb reanalysed the multiplex PCR reads using MiXCR and keeps one entry per CDR3 protein. The data hold around 450,000 distinct CDR3 sequences, with 14% to 15% observed a single time. Concerning this clonotype itself: What it recognizes is unknown.

The study, taken as a whole, reports: Persistent cases favored TRBV28, TRBJ1-2 and TRBJ2-5.

Described time point: newly diagnosed GD, antithyroid drugs for less than 3 months. The TCR library was prepared using RNA isolated from PBMCs. These data are also associated with another study on T cells in Graves' hyperthyroidism and ophthalmopathy. As reported in that work: First-round RT-PCR with HTBI primers amplified the TCR CDR3 region. Blood held most thyroid clonotypes expanded above 0.001 frequency. Model output signaled ophthalmopathy a median approximately six months ahead of onset.

The sequence was collected from a woman aged 40 to 49 with Graves disease. Here the sequenced sample was peripheral blood mononuclear cells (PBMCs), taken at new diagnosis, from a patient treated with antithyroid drugs. The chain uses TRBV2 and TRBJ1-2; D remains ambiguous. Written as DNA, the CDR3 is TGTGCCAGTCCGGGCGCTTATGGCTACACCTTC. Encoded protein: CASPGAYGYTF.